This T cell receptor (beta chain) was identified in a study of T cell responses to AZD1222 COVID-19 vaccine. Trimming cost V 2 bases and J 5 bases, with 10 bases left between them. The length of the CDR3 is 13 residues. Germline CDR1 GTSNPN, CDR2 SVGIG (reference sequence). Clones were sequenced by immunoSEQ multiplex PCR, and TCRdb holds only the in-frame ones, with some missing. This table holds approximately 100,000 clones, 70% to 90% found once. The clonotype comes from an adult who received the AZD1222 COVID-19 vaccine. Sequenced material: peripheral blood, taken 28 days after the second AZD1222 dose. The J gene is TRBJ2-1, the V gene TRBV30; D gene ambiguous. The chain's CDR3 is CAWSPDQHNEQFF. CDR3 nucleotide sequence: TGTGCCTGGAGTCCCGACCAGCACAATGAGCAGTTCTTC.